What follows are 21 T cell receptor beta chains derived from one specimen sequenced in a study of Ad26.COV2.S vaccination and SARS-CoV-2 variants. Repertoires were generated with immunoSEQ multiplex PCR, while TCRdb's copy carries only in-frame clones and drops some. This sample has 350,000 to 500,000 clones, with around 90% found just once. Treatment in this sample: 15 to 20 received Ad26.COV2.S at low or high dose, single or two shots; 5 received placebo; per-sample allocation not given. Sampling occurred on day 63 after the first vaccine or placebo injection. This specimen was peripheral blood, taken in a trial of Ad26.COV2.S vaccine versus placebo. The receptors derive from a person aged 18 to 59 who received the Ad26.COV2.S COVID-19 vaccine or a placebo.

This chain links TRBV9 with TRBJ2-3; D possibly corresponds to TRBD2 (6 bases). Trimming removed 0 bases from V and 1 base from J, with 9 bases in between. This CDR3 contains 15 residues. Germline V gene sequence: CDR1 SGDLS, CDR2 YYNGEE. CDR3 in DNA: TGTGCCAGCAGCGTAGGGGGGGTCGGCACAGATACGCAGTATTTT. Protein: CASSVGGVGTDTQYF.

This chain connects TRBV3-1 (or the pseudogene TRBV3-2) to TRBJ2-3; 8 nucleotides agree with TRBD2. J was trimmed by 3 bases and V by 1 base; bases with no gene match: 9. Germline V gives CDR1 LGHDT, CDR2 YNNKEL (reference sequence). The CDR3 consists of 17 residues. The CDR3 nucleotides read TGTGCCAGCAGCCAAGCTCGCCCAGCGGGAGCAACAGATACGCAGTATTTT. It translates to CASSQARPAGATDTQYF.

The chain is built from TRBV7-9 and TRBJ1-1; possible D gene TRBD1, 6 bases. This CDR3 has 15 amino acids. Trimming cost V 0 bases and J 1 base, with 9 bases left between them. Germline CDR1 reads SEHNR; CDR2 reads FQNEAQ (reference sequence). CDR3 coding DNA: TGTGCCAGCAGCTTAGCCAGGGGCCAGAACACTGAAGCTTTCTTT. Its translation is CASSLARGQNTEAFF.

This clone was found once. The V and J genes are TRBV11-3 and TRBJ2-2; D gene uncertain. V lost 5 bases, J lost 7 bases, and 8 bases lay in between. The CDR3 runs to 12 residues. CDR1 and CDR2 (germline): SGHNT, YENEEA. The CDR3 sequence: CASSLTVGELFF. For the CDR3, the DNA is TGTGCCAGCAGCCTGACGGTCGGGGAGCTGTTTTTT.

J is TRBJ1-2 and V is TRBV5-1; weak D call: TRBD1 (5 bases). Between the trimmed V and J ends, which lost 2 bases and 6 bases, there was a span of 14 bases. The CDR3 sequence is 14 residues long. CDR1 and CDR2 from the germline V gene are SGHRS and YFSETQ. Here the CDR3 reads CASSFGDPTDGYTF. CDR3 bases: TGCGCCAGCAGCTTTGGGGACCCAACAGATGGCTACACCTTC.

The chain combines TRBV2 with TRBJ1-1; D may be TRBD1 (5 bases). V was cut by 7 bases and J by 2 bases, with 11 bases left in between. Germline CDR1 and CDR2: SNHLY and FYNNEI. The CDR3 loop spans 13 amino acids. CDR3 sequence: CASTAGGNTEAFF. The CDR3 DNA follows: TGTGCCAGCACCGCGGGGGGTAACACTGAAGCTTTCTTT.

The genes are TRBV27 and TRBJ2-1, with 9 bases fitting TRBD2. Trimming cost V 2 bases and J 9 bases; bases outside gene matches: 11. There are 16 residues in the CDR3. The germline V gene encodes CDR1 MNHEY and CDR2 SMNVEV (reference sequence). The CDR3 region is CASSLRLAGIYGEQFF. The CDR3 DNA reads TGTGCCAGCAGTTTACGGCTAGCGGGAATCTACGGTGAGCAGTTCTTC.

The chain is built from TRBV27 and TRBJ1-1; D is ambiguous. There are 16 residues in the CDR3. Between the trimmed V and J ends, which lost 2 bases and 3 bases, there was a span of 16 bases. Germline loops: CDR1 MNHEY, CDR2 SMNVEV (reference sequence). CDR3 DNA: TGTGCCAGCAGTTTAGGGTACGGTCCGGCCCACACTGAAGCTTTCTTT. Encoded protein: CASSLGYGPAHTEAFF.

As concerns this clone: Additional DNA sequences in this sample encode the identical CDR3. This chain joins TRBV7-2 and TRBJ2-7, with 11 bases lining up with TRBD2. In germline, CDR1 is SGHTA, CDR2 FQGNSA. The CDR3 covers 16 residues. The trim removed 1 base at V and 1 base at J, leaving 3 bases unmatched. The CDR3 DNA reads as TGTGCCAGCAGCTTAGAGGGGACTAGCGGTTCCTACGAGCAGTACTTC. It is translated as CASSLEGTSGSYEQYF. The entire variable domain, with the rest obtained from reference TRBV7-2 and TRBJ2-7, is as follows: GAGVSQSPSNKVTEKGKDVELRCDPISGHTALYWYRQSLGQGLEFLIYFQGNSAPDKSGLPSDRFSAERTGGSVSTLTIQRTQQEDSAVYLCASSLEGTSGSYEQYFGPGTRLTVT.

The genes are TRBV7-9 and TRBJ2-1; TRBD2 matches 7 bases. Germline values: CDR1 SEHNR, CDR2 FQNEAQ (reference sequence). The CDR3 covers 16 residues. Germline trimming cut 5 bases from V and 4 bases from J; bases unmatched to any gene: 11. CDR3 sequence: CASSLVRWEGYNEQFF. In DNA form, the CDR3 reads TGTGCCAGCAGCCTTGTTAGGTGGGAGGGTTACAATGAGCAGTTCTTC.

This chain joins TRBV4-3 and TRBJ2-7; TRBD1 is a possible D gene (6 bases). V was shortened by 3 bases and J by 3 bases, with 15 bases between the two germline ends. Per germline, CDR1 LGHNA and CDR2 YSLEER. The CDR3 runs to 15 residues. The CDR3 region is CASSHFSRDNYEQYF. The DNA for the CDR3 is TGCGCCAGCAGCCACTTCTCCCGGGACAACTACGAGCAGTACTTC.

This chain uses TRBV3-1 (or the pseudogene TRBV3-2) with TRBJ2-1; tentative D call: TRBD2 (5 bases). CDR1 LGHDT and CDR2 YNNKEL come from the germline V gene (reference sequence). The CDR3 is 13 amino acids. V was trimmed by 0 bases and J by 8 bases, leaving 8 bases between them. CDR3 in DNA: TGTGCCAGCAGCCAAGATAGCGTCTATGAGCAGTTCTTC. It specifies CASSQDSVYEQFF.

This CDR3 reads CASSLGLRDTQYF. In DNA, the CDR3 is TGTGCCAGCAGCTTAGGCCTCAGGGATACGCAGTATTTT. The rearrangement uses TRBV7-2 and TRBJ2-3, with no clear D. The CDR3 extends over 13 amino acids. V gave up 1 base and J gave up 6 bases, with 8 bases separating them. CDR1 is SGHTA and CDR2 is FQGNSA in the germline V gene. The complete variable domain, with remaining parts taken from reference TRBV7-2 and TRBJ2-3, reads GAGVSQSPSNKVTEKGKDVELRCDPISGHTALYWYRQSLGQGLEFLIYFQGNSAPDKSGLPSDRFSAERTGGSVSTLTIQRTQQEDSAVYLCASSLGLRDTQYFGPGTRLTVL.

The chain employs TRBV5-8 and TRBJ1-5, with unresolved D. This CDR3 has 19 amino acids. Trimming shortened V by 0 bases and J by 0 bases, and 19 bases separated the two germline ends. CDR1 SGHTS and CDR2 YDEGEE come from the germline V gene. Here the CDR3 DNA reads TGTGCCAGCAGCTTGGTCGCAGGAATCTTCCCCAATAGCAATCAGCCCCAGCATTTT. Protein product: CASSLVAGIFPNSNQPQHF.

The genes are TRBV7-9 and TRBJ2-2; 12 nucleotides agree with TRBD2. The CDR3 totals 17 residues. V lost 0 bases to trimming and J lost 5 bases; unmatched junction nucleotides: 4. The germline gives CDR1 SEHNR, CDR2 FQNEAQ (reference sequence). The chain's CDR3 is CASSLASLAGGTGELFF. In nucleotides, the CDR3 is TGTGCCAGCAGCTTAGCGTCACTAGCGGGAGGAACCGGGGAGCTGTTTTTT.

V gene TRBV18 combines with J gene TRBJ2-7, with a weak D call TRBD1 (6 bases). The germline V gene encodes CDR1 KGHSH and CDR2 LQKENI. With 2 bases removed from V and 3 bases from J, the gap between germline ends came to 20 bases. The CDR3 runs to 17 residues. For the CDR3, the DNA is TGTGCCAGCTCACCAGGGGGCGCGCTCGGTGCTATCTACGAGCAGTACTTC. This codes for CASSPGGALGAIYEQYF.

The chain couples TRBV30 to TRBJ2-1; TRBD2 aligns across 10 bases. J lost 5 bases, V lost 3 bases, and 1 base had no gene match. The CDR3 is 13 amino acids. From germline, CDR1 is GTSNPN and CDR2 SVGIG (reference sequence). The CDR3 sequence: CAWRLAGNNEQFF. Here the CDR3 DNA reads TGTGCCTGGAGACTAGCGGGGAACAATGAGCAGTTCTTC.

Comments on this clone: This specimen includes other DNA sequences encoding the same CDR3. The J gene is TRBJ1-5, the V gene TRBV18; D gene ambiguous. Germline CDR1 is KGHSH and CDR2 is LQKENI. V shed 0 bases and J shed 0 bases, with 3 bases lying between them. The CDR3 covers 14 residues. The CDR3 nucleotides are TGTGCCAGCTCACCACCTTATAGCAATCAGCCCCAGCATTTT. The encoded protein is CASSPPYSNQPQHF.

The CDR3 nucleotides are TGCGCCAGCAGCCAAGCTGGGGGGAGCTCCTACAATGAGCAGTTCTTC. Translated: CASSQAGGSSYNEQFF. The chain has TRBV4-1 and TRBJ2-1, with D possibly matching TRBD2 (6 bases). Trimming removed 1 base at V and 0 bases at J, with 10 bases between. This CDR3 contains 16 residues. Per the germline V gene, CDR1 is MGHRA and CDR2 is YSYEKL.

The chain employs TRBV11-2 and TRBJ2-3, with D possibly matching TRBD1 (5 bases). Germline V gene data show CDR1 as SGHAT and CDR2 as FQNNGV. The CDR3 runs to 15 residues. Trimming removed 4 bases at V and 2 bases at J, with 13 bases between. In DNA, the CDR3 is TGTGCCAGCAGCTCCTCGGCAGGGAACACAGATACGCAGTATTTT. Its translation: CASSSSAGNTDTQYF. Full variable domain (rest looked up from reference TRBV11-2 and TRBJ2-3): EAGVAQSPRYKIIEKRQSVAFWCNPISGHATLYWYQQILGQGPKLLIQFQNNGVVDDSQLPKDRFSAERLKGVDSTLKIQPAKLEDSAVYLCASSSSAGNTDTQYFGPGTRLTVL.

CDR3 region: CASTSGRITGELFF. The DNA for the CDR3 is TGTGCCAGCACGTCCGGGAGGATCACCGGGGAGCTGTTTTTT. This chain links TRBV6-5 with TRBJ2-2; 7 nucleotides match TRBD2. With V trimmed by 7 bases and J by 4 bases, 6 bases remained unmatched. Germline CDR1 MNHEY, CDR2 SVGAGI. This CDR3 region has 14 residues.